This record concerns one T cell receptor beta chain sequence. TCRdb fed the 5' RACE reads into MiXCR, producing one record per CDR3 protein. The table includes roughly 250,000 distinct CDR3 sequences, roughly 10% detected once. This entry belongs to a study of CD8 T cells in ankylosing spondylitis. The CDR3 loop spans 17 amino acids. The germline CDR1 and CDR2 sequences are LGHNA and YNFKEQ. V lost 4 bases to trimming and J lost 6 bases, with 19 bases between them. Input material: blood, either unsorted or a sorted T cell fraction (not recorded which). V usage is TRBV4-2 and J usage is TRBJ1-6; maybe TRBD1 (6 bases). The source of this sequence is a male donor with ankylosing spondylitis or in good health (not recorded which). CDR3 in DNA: TGTGCCAGCAGCCGAGAAGGTGGGGGGCTTGGTAATTCACCCCTCCACTTT. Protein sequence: CASSREGGGLGNSPLHF.